This TCR beta chain was recorded in a study of T cells after yellow fever vaccination. Across the whole study: Where fractions had low cell numbers, libraries were prepared from them with the SMART-Seq v4 Ultra Low Input RNA kit. Study-wide points: Some clonotypes, a small share, were shared between CD4 and CD8 compartments. At approximately 95% for CD4 and around 91% for CD8, most primary-vaccination clones showed up again after the booster.

CDR1 and CDR2 from the germline V gene are DFQATT and SNEGSKA (reference sequence). This CDR3 is 11 amino acids long. V was shortened by 1 base and J by 7 bases, with 7 bases between the two germline ends. As concerns this clonotype: Antigen unknown.

TCRdb used MiXCR to reprocess the 5' RACE reads, holding one entry per CDR3 protein. This table has 450,000 to 550,000 distinct CDR3 sequences, 21% appearing once. Here the sequenced sample was PBMCs, taken 21 days after the first yellow fever vaccination. This TCR was sampled from a young man who received the YFV17D yellow fever vaccine. The chain employs TRBV20-1 and TRBJ1-1; D gene ambiguous. This CDR3 is CSARGRGEAFF. CDR3 bases: TGCAGTGCTAGAGGACGGGGTGAAGCTTTCTTT.